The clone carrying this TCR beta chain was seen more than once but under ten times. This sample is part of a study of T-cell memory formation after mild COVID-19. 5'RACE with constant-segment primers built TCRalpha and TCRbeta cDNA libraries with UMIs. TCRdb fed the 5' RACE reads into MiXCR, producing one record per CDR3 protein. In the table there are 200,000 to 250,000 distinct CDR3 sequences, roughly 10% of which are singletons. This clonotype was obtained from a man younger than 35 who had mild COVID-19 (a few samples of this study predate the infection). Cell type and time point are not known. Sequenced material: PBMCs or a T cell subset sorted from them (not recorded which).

CDR3 DNA sequence: TGCGCCAGCAGCCAAGGAGGGGGCTCCTGGGGCTACACCTTC. Amino acids: CASSQGGGSWGYTF. V usage is TRBV4-1 and J usage is TRBJ1-2, with 7 bases lining up with TRBD1. Germline CDR1 is MGHRA and CDR2 is YSYEKL. V trimming: 1 base; J trimming: 8 bases; junction bases outside the gene matches: 7. This CDR3 has 14 residues.